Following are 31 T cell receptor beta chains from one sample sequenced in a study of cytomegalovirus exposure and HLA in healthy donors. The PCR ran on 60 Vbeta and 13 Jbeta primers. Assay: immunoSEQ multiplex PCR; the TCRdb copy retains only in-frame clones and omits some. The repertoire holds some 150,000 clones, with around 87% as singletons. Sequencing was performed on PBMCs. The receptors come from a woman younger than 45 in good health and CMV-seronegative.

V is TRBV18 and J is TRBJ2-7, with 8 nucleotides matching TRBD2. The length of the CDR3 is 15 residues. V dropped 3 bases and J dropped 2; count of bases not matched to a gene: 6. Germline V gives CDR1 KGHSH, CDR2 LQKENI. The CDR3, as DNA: TGTGCCAGCTCACCGGCGGGACTAGGGGCCTACGAGCAGTACTTC. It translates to CASSPAGLGAYEQYF.

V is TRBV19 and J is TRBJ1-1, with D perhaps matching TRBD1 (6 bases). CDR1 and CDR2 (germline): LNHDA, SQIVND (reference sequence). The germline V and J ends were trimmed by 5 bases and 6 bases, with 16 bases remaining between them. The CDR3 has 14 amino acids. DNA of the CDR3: TGTGCCAGTAGTTTCCTCGGAGCAGGGGCTGAAGCTTTCTTT. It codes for CASSFLGAGAEAFF.

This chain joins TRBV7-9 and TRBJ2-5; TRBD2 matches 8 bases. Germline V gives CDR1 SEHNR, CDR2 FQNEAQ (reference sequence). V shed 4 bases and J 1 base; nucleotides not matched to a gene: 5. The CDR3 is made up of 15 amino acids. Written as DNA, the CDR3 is TGTGCCAGCAGCTACTTCCGGGGGGGCCAAGAGACCCAGTACTTC. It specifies CASSYFRGGQETQYF.

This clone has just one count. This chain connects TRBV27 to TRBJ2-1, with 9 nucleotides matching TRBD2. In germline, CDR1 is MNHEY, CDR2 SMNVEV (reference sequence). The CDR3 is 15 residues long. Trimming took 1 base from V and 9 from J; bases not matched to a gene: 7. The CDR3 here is CASSLWASGDFEQFF. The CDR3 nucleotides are TGTGCCAGCAGTTTATGGGCTAGCGGGGATTTTGAGCAGTTCTTC.

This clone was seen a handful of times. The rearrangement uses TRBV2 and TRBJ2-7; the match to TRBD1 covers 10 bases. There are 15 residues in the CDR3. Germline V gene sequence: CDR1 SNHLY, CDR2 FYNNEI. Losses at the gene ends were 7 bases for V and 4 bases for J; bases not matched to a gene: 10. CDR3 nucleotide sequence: TGTGCCAGCACCCCGACAGGGGGCAATTGGTACGAGCAGTACTTC. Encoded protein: CASTPTGGNWYEQYF.

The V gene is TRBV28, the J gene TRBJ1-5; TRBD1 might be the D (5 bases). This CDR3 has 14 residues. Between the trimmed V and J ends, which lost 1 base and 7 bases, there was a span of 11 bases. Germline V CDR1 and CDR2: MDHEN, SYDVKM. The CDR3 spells CASSLSGITQPQHF. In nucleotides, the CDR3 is TGTGCCAGCAGTTTATCAGGGATTACACAGCCCCAGCATTTT.

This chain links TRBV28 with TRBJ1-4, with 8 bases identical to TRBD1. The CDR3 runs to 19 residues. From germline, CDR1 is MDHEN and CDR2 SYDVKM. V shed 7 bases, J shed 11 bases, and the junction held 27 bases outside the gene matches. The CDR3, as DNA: TGTGCCAGCACCTCAACACCCAGGGGGCCTGAAAACCCGGCCGCGAAACTGTTTTTT. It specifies CASTSTPRGPENPAAKLFF.

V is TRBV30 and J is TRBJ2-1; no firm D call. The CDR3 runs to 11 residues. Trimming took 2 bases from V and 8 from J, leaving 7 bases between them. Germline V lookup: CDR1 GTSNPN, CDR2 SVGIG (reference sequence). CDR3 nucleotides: TGTGCCTGGAGTCCAGGATATGAGCAGTTCTTC. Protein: CAWSPGYEQFF.

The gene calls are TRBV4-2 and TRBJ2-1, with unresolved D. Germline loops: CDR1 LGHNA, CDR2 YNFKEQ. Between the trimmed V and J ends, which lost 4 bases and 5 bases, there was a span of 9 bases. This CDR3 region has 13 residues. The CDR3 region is CASSPPFHNEQFF. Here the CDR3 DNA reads TGTGCCAGCAGCCCCCCGTTCCACAATGAGCAGTTCTTC.

CDR3 amino acids: CAWSPRLAGAYEQYF. The CDR3 nucleotides are TGTGCCTGGAGTCCCCGGCTAGCGGGGGCCTACGAGCAGTACTTC. The chain recombines TRBV30 with TRBJ2-7; TRBD2 matches at 10 bases. Trimming cost V 2 bases and J 2 bases; bases outside gene matches: 6. From germline, CDR1 is GTSNPN and CDR2 SVGIG (reference sequence). The CDR3 consists of 15 residues.

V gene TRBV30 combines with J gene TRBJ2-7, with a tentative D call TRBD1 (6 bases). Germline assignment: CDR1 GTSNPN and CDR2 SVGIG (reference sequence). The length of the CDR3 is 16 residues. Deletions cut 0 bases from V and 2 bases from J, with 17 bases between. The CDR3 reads CAWSVWRFRGTYEQYF. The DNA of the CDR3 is TGTGCCTGGAGTGTATGGAGGTTCAGGGGCACCTACGAGCAGTACTTC.

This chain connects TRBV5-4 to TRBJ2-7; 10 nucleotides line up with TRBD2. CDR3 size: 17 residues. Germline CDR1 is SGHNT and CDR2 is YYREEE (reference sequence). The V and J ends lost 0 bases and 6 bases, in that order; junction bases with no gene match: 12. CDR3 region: CASSLGGPSGRGREQYF. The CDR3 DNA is TGTGCCAGCAGCTTGGGCGGACCTAGCGGGAGAGGGCGCGAGCAGTACTTC.

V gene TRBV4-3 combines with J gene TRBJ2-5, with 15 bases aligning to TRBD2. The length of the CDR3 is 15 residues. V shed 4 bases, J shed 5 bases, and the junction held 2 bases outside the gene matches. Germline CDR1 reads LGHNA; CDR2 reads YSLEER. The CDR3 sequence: CASSPGLAGGETQYF. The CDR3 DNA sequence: TGCGCCAGCAGCCCCGGACTAGCGGGGGGGGAGACCCAGTACTTC.

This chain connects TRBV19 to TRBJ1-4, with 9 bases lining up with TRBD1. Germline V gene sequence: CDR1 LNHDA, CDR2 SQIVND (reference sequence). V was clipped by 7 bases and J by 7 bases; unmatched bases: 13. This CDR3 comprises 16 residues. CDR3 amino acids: CASTTKAGTGSEKLFF. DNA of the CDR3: TGTGCCAGTACCACAAAGGCCGGGACAGGGAGTGAAAAACTGTTTTTT.

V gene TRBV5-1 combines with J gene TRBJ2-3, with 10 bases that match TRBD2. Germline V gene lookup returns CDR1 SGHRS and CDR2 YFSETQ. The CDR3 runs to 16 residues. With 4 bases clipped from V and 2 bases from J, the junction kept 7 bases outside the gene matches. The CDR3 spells CASSELAGLDTDTQYF. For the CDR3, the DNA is TGCGCCAGCAGCGAACTAGCGGGATTGGACACAGATACGCAGTATTTT.

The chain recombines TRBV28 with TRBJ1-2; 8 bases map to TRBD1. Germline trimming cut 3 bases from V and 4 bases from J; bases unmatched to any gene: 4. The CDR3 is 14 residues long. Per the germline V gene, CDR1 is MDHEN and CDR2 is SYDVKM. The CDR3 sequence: CASSLGTGGYGYTF. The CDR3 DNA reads TGTGCCAGCAGTTTGGGGACAGGCGGCTATGGCTACACCTTC.

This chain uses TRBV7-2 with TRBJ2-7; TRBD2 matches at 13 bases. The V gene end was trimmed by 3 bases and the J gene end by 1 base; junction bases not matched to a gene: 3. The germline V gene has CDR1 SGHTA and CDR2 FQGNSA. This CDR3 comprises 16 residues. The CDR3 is CASSFTSGGESYEQYF. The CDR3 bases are TGTGCCAGCAGCTTTACTAGCGGGGGGGAATCCTACGAGCAGTACTTC.

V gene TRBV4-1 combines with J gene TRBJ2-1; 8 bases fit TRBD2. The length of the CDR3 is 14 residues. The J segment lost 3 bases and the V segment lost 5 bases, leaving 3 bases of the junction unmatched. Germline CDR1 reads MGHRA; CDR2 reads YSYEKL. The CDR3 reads CASSVAGFYNEQFF. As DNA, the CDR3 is TGCGCCAGCAGCGTAGCGGGGTTCTACAATGAGCAGTTCTTC.

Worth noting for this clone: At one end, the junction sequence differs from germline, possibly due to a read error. CDR3 in amino acids: CSSSRFGGQGPNTEAFF. CDR3 DNA sequence: TGTTCCAGCAGCCGATTTGGGGGACAGGGGCCTAACACTGAAGCTTTCTTT. J is TRBJ1-1 and V is TRBV7-9; TRBD1 agrees at 10 bases. CDR3 length: 17 residues. Germline CDR1 is SEHNR and CDR2 is FQNEAQ (reference sequence).

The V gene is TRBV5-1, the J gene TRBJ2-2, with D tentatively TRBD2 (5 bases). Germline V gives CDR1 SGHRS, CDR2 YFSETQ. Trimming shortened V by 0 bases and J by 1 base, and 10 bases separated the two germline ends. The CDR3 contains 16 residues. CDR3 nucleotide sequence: TGCGCCAGCAGCTTGGATCCCGGGGTGAACACCGGGGAGCTGTTTTTT. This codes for CASSLDPGVNTGELFF.

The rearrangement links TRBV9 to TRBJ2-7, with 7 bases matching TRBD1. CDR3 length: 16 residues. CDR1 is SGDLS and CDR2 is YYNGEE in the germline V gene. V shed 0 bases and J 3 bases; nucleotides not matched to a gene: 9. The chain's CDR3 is CASSVGSGDRDYEQYF. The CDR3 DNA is TGTGCCAGCAGCGTAGGATCAGGGGACAGAGACTACGAGCAGTACTTC.

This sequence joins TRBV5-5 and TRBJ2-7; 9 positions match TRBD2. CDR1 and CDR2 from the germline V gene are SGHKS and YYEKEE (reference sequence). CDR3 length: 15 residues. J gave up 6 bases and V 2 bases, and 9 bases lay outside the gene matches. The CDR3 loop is CASSFLVAGEVEQYF. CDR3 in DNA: TGTGCCAGCAGCTTCCTTGTAGCGGGAGAGGTCGAGCAGTACTTC.

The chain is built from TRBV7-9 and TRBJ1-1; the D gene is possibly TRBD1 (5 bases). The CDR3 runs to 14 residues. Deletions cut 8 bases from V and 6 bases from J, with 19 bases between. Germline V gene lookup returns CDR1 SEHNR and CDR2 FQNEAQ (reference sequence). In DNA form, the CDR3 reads TGTGCCAGCTCCCGTGTGGGGGGACTGGCTGAAGCTTTCTTT. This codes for CASSRVGGLAEAFF.

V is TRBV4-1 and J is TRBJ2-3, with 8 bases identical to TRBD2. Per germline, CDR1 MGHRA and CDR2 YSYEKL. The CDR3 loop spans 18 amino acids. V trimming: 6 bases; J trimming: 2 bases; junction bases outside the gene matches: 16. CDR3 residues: CASSGLARARGHTDTQYF. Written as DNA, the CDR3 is TGCGCCAGCAGTGGACTAGCTCGGGCCCGGGGGCACACAGATACGCAGTATTTT.

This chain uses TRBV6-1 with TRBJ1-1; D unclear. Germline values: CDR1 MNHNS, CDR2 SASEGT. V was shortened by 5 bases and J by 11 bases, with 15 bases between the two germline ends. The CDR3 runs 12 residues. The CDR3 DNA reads TGTGCCAGCAGTACCCGCATAAAAGAGGCTTTCTTT. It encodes CASSTRIKEAFF.

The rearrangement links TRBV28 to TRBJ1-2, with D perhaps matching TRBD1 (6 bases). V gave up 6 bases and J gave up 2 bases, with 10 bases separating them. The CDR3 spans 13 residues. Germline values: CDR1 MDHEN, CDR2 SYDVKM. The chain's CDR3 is CASSSGQNYGYTF. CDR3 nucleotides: TGTGCCAGCAGCTCCGGACAGAACTATGGCTACACCTTC.

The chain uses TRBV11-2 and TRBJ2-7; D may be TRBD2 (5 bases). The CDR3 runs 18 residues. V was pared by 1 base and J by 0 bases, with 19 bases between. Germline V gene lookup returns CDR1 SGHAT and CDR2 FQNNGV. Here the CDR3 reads CASSLGPPAIGVSYEQYF. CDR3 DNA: TGTGCCAGCAGCTTAGGCCCCCCAGCAATCGGGGTCTCCTACGAGCAGTACTTC.

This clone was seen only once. This chain's CDR3 is CAWSATGNRAFF. CDR3 nucleotide sequence: TGTGCCTGGAGCGCAACAGGGAATAGAGCTTTCTTT. The chain carries TRBV30 and TRBJ1-1; tentative D call: TRBD1 (6 bases). This CDR3 region has 12 residues. In germline, CDR1 is GTSNPN, CDR2 SVGIG (reference sequence). V lost 3 bases and J lost 10, with 15 bases in between.

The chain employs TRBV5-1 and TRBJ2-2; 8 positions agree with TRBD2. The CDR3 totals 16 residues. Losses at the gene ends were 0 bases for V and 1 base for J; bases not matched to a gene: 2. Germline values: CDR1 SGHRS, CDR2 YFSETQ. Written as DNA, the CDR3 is TGCGCCAGCAGCTTGGTAACTAGCGGGAACACCGGGGAGCTGTTTTTT. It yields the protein CASSLVTSGNTGELFF.

The CDR3 region is CAISELVSSEAFF. Here the CDR3 DNA reads TGTGCCATCAGTGAGTTGGTGTCCAGTGAAGCTTTCTTT. The chain recombines TRBV10-3 with TRBJ1-1; D not resolved. The germline CDR1 and CDR2 sequences are ENHRY and SYGVKD. CDR3 length: 13 amino acids. Trimming pared 1 base from V and 7 bases from J, leaving 10 bases between.

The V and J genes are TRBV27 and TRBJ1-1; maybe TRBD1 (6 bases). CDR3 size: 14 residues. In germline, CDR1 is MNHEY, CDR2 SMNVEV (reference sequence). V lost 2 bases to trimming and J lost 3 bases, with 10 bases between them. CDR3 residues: CASSLGQGYTEAFF. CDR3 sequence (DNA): TGTGCCAGCAGTTTAGGCCAGGGGTACACTGAAGCTTTCTTT.